Listed below are T cell receptor beta chains from one sample, sequenced in a study of cytomegalovirus exposure and HLA in healthy donors. Profiled with immunoSEQ multiplex PCR; TCRdb holds only in-frame clones, not every one. Among more than 150,000 clones listed, just under 80% were seen once. Specimen: PBMCs. These receptor sequences come from a woman between 25 and 40 years old in good health and CMV-seropositive. The CDR3 runs from the conserved cysteine through the conserved F or W. The D gene is left open where the match is weak. Clone size appears in some rows only: once, few, many, or a class for an expanded clone.

v_call	clone_size	d_call	j_call	cdr3_nt	cdr3_aa
TRBV10-1	NA	NA	TRBJ1-3	TGCGCCAGCAGTGAGAATTTAGAAAGCTCTGGAAACACCATATATTTT	CASSENLESSGNTIYF
TRBV7-9	NA	NA	TRBJ1-1	TGTTCCAGCAGCTTAGCTAGGGGGAACAACACTGAAGCTTTCTTT	CSSSLARGNNTEAFF
TRBV9	NA	TRBD2	TRBJ2-7	TGTGCCAGCAGCGTAGATTTCGGGGGGGCCTACGAGCAGTACTTC	CASSVDFGGAYEQYF
TRBV14	NA	NA	TRBJ2-7	TGTGCCAGCAGCCCCACGGCAGGGACCTACGAGCAGTACTTC	CASSPTAGTYEQYF
TRBV14	few	NA	TRBJ2-5	TGTGCCAGCAGCCAAGAAGGGAGTTTGGTGACCCAGTACTTC	CASSQEGSLVTQYF
TRBV27	NA	TRBD2	TRBJ2-1	TGTGCCAGCAGTTTGGGGACTACCCTATACAATGAGCAGTTCTTC	CASSLGTTLYNEQFF
TRBV5-1	NA	NA	TRBJ2-1	TGCGCCAGCAGCTTGCAGGTTGGGAATGAGCAGTTCTTC	CASSLQVGNEQFF
TRBV19	NA	NA	TRBJ1-5	TGTGCCAGCGGAAGAGACATTAGCAATCAGCCCCAGCATTTT	CASGRDISNQPQHF
TRBV4-2	NA	TRBD2	TRBJ2-3	TGTGCCAGCAGCCAAGTTTCTAGCGGGGAATCGGGAGCTACGCAGTATTTT	CASSQVSSGESGATQYF
TRBV5-1	NA	TRBD1	TRBJ2-7	TGCGCCAGCAGCCTATCCGGGACAGGGGGGTACGAGCAGTACTTC	CASSLSGTGGYEQYF
TRBV5-6	NA	NA	TRBJ1-2	TGTGCCAGCAGCTTGTTAAGGGGCGCTAACTATGGCTACACCTTC	CASSLLRGANYGYTF
TRBV10-3	NA	TRBD1	TRBJ1-1	TGTGCCATCAGGAAGGACAGGGGTGTGACTGAAGCTTTCTTT	CAIRKDRGVTEAFF
TRBV29-1	NA	TRBD1	TRBJ2-5	TGCAGCGTTGAAGGGGACAGGGGTGAGACCCAGTACTTC	CSVEGDRGETQYF
TRBV5-1	NA	TRBD1	TRBJ1-3	TGCGCCAGCAGCCCCGCGGACAGGGCTGGAAACACCATATATTTT	CASSPADRAGNTIYF
TRBV6-6	NA	NA	TRBJ2-7	TGTGCCAGCAGTGTTAGCTCCTACGAGCAGTACTTC	CASSVSSYEQYF
TRBV27	NA	NA	TRBJ2-5	TGTGCCAGCGGAGGGATGGATGAGACCCAGTACTTC	CASGGMDETQYF